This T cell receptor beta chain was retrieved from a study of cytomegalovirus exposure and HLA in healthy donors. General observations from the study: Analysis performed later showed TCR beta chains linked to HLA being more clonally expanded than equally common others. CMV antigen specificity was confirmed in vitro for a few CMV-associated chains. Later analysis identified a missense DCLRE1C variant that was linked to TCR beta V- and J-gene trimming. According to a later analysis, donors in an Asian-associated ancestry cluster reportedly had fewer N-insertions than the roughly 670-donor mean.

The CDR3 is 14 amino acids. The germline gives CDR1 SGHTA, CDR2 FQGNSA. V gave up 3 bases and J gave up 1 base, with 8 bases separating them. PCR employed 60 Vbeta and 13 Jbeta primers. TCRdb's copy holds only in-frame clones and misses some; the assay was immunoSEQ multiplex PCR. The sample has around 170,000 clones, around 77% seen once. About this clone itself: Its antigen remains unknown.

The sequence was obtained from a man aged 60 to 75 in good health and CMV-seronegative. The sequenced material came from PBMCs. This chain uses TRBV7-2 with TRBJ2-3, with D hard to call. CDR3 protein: CASSFSLGTDTQYF. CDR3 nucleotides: TGTGCCAGCAGCTTTAGTTTGGGCACAGATACGCAGTATTTT.